The sequence of this T cell receptor (beta chain) was determined in a study of T cells in Graves' hyperthyroidism and ophthalmopathy. The TCR beta CDR3 regions underwent amplification using RNA transcripts as the source. TCR CDR3 underwent first-round RT-PCR with the HTBI primer set. In TCRdb, the multiplex PCR reads were re-called with MiXCR into one record per CDR3 protein. The repertoire consists of roughly 800,000 distinct CDR3 sequences, with over 35% occurring once and the leading ten covering more than 7%. Ends included, the CDR3 has 16 residues. On this clonotype itself: Its antigen remains unknown. It is unclear where the CDR3 begins or ends on the DNA, so no DNA is shown, and the CDR3 is as TCRdb lists it.

Uncontrolled infections, other autoimmune diseases, pregnancy or lactation led to exclusion of patients. Study conclusions and caveats: Most thyroid clonotypes expanded above 0.001 appeared in blood too.

The sample consisted of blood. The chain joins TRBV12-3 or TRBV12-4 to TRBJ1-5. This sequence was found in a man younger than 35 with Graves' hyperthyroidism. CDR3 in amino acids: CACSARGGAEFQPQHF.